A single sample gave rise to the 12 T cell receptor beta chains below, sequenced in a study of blood T cell repertoires in COVID-19. Clones were sequenced by immunoSEQ multiplex PCR, and TCRdb holds only the in-frame ones, with some missing. The sample contains 250,000 to 300,000 clones, more than 85% of which appear only once. Source material: peripheral blood. These receptors came from a middle-aged man with acute or convalescent COVID-19.

This rearrangement joins TRBV28 to TRBJ2-3, with 8 bases fitting TRBD1. The CDR3 runs to 15 residues. The germline V gene has CDR1 MDHEN and CDR2 SYDVKM. V lost 8 bases, J lost 4 bases, and 11 bases stayed unmatched. The CDR3: CASESQGARADTQYF. The DNA of the CDR3 is TGTGCCAGCGAATCCCAGGGGGCGAGAGCAGATACGCAGTATTTT.

The rearrangement links TRBV7-2 to TRBJ2-7, with 11 positions matching TRBD2. V lost 5 bases, J lost 3 bases, and 6 bases stayed unmatched. The CDR3 spans 15 residues. Germline V gene sequence: CDR1 SGHTA, CDR2 FQGNSA. This chain's CDR3 is CASSAAGTSGYEQYF. The DNA of the CDR3 is TGTGCCAGCAGCGCCGCCGGGACTAGCGGCTACGAGCAGTACTTC.

The J gene is TRBJ1-6, the V gene TRBV5-5; the match to TRBD1 covers 8 bases. V was clipped by 0 bases and J by 2 bases; unmatched bases: 7. The CDR3 covers 18 residues. Germline CDR1 reads SGHKS; CDR2 reads YYEKEE (reference sequence). For the CDR3, the DNA is TGTGCCAGCAGCTTGGGAGGGGACAGGCGACCCTATAATTCACCCCTCCACTTT. As protein: CASSLGGDRRPYNSPLHF.

The chain carries TRBV19 and TRBJ2-1; 7 nucleotides match TRBD1. V lost 0 bases to trimming and J lost 5 bases; unmatched junction nucleotides: 16. This CDR3 has 19 amino acids. Germline CDR1 reads LNHDA; CDR2 reads SQIVND (reference sequence). The CDR3: CASSIDFRDSPQTHNEQFF. CDR3 DNA sequence: TGTGCCAGTAGTATAGATTTTCGGGACAGTCCGCAAACCCACAATGAGCAGTTCTTC.

CDR3 nucleotides: TGTGCCAGCAGCCCCATCCGACTGCCCGTGTTCTACGAGCAGTACTTC. Its protein is CASSPIRLPVFYEQYF. V gene TRBV7-8 combines with J gene TRBJ2-7, with unresolved D. With 5 bases removed from V and 3 bases from J, the gap between germline ends came to 20 bases. Germline CDR1 and CDR2: SGHVS and FQNEAQ. The CDR3 runs 16 residues. Full variable domain (remainder filled in from reference TRBV7-8 and TRBJ2-7): GAGVSQSPRYKVAKRGQDVALRCDPISGHVSLFWYQQALGQGPEFLTYFQNEAQLDKSGLPSDRFFAERPEGSVSTLKIQRTQQEDSAVYLCASSPIRLPVFYEQYFGPGTRLTVT.

V is TRBV12-5 and J is TRBJ2-7; perhaps TRBD2 as D (6 bases). The CDR3 is 14 residues long. Germline loops: CDR1 LGHNT, CDR2 FRNRAP. Trimming shortened V by 6 bases and J by 9 bases, and 21 bases separated the two germline ends. The CDR3 sequence is CASGLDGFGSGQYF. DNA for the CDR3: TGTGCTAGTGGCCTGGACGGATTCGGGAGCGGGCAGTACTTC.

In its sample, this clone was seen once. The chain uses TRBV5-6 and TRBJ1-4; D remains ambiguous. The germline CDR1 and CDR2 sequences are SGHDT and YYEEEE. The CDR3 consists of 14 residues. The V and J ends lost 4 bases and 6 bases respectively, with 13 bases between them. The CDR3 protein is CASSPLPADEKLFF. The CDR3 coding sequence is TGTGCCAGCAGCCCATTACCGGCGGATGAAAAACTGTTTTTT.

The genes are TRBV5-8 and TRBJ1-5; TRBD1 is a possible D gene (5 bases). The CDR3 spans 18 residues. Trimming stripped 0 bases from V and 2 bases from J, with 18 bases between. Germline V CDR1 and CDR2: SGHTS, YDEGEE. CDR3 DNA sequence: TGTGCCAGCAGCTTGGTTCGGGGGGGAGTGGAGGGCAATCAGCCCCAGCATTTT. Protein: CASSLVRGGVEGNQPQHF.

The chain employs TRBV5-4 and TRBJ1-6; 10 bases agree with TRBD1. With V trimmed by 4 bases and J by 6 bases, 7 bases remained unmatched. Germline V gives CDR1 SGHNT, CDR2 YYREEE (reference sequence). The CDR3 covers 16 residues. The DNA for the CDR3 is TGTGCCAGCAGCCCGCCCGGACAGGGGGGTAATTCACCCCTCCACTTT. Amino acids: CASSPPGQGGNSPLHF. Filled out from reference TRBV5-4 and TRBJ1-6, the complete variable domain reads ETGVTQSPTHLIKTRGQQVTLRCSSQSGHNTVSWYQQALGQGPQFIFQYYREEENGRGNFPPRFSGLQFPNYSSELNVNALELDDSALYLCASSPPGQGGNSPLHFGNGTRLTVT.

Concerning this clone: The same CDR3 arises from other DNA sequences in this sample as well. The chain combines TRBV12-5 with TRBJ2-7, with D possibly TRBD1 on 6 matching bases. V lost 5 bases and J lost 3, with 8 bases in between. This CDR3 is built from 12 residues. From germline, CDR1 is LGHNT and CDR2 FRNRAP. For the CDR3, the DNA is TGTGCTAGTGGTCCGGACAGCTACGAGCAGTACTTC. It translates to CASGPDSYEQYF.

This chain joins TRBV6-5 and TRBJ2-7, with a tentative D call TRBD1 (6 bases). Trimming took off 7 bases at V and 3 bases at J, with 16 bases between the two ends. Per the germline V gene, CDR1 is MNHEY and CDR2 is SVGAGI. The CDR3 extends over 14 amino acids. CDR3 nucleotides: TGTGCCAGCAAAATCCCGGGACATTACTACGAGCAGTACTTC. This translates into CASKIPGHYYEQYF.

The rearrangement links TRBV18 to TRBJ1-1; tentative D call: TRBD1 (6 bases). The CDR3 is made up of 16 amino acids. V lost 4 bases and J lost 6, with 21 bases in between. Germline assignment: CDR1 KGHSH and CDR2 LQKENI. Here the CDR3 DNA reads TGTGCCAGCTCACGTGGATGGGGGGGAACAGGGTCTGAAGCTTTCTTT. Translating gives CASSRGWGGTGSEAFF.